The source of this TCR beta chain is a study of human T cells and chemical hapten exposure. Noted time point: patch test 2, 6 weeks after DPC sensitization. As for treatment: therapeutic diphenylcyclopropenone sensitization with weekly scalp DPC. Unfractionated whole blood was the source from which total RNA was extracted. Study observations and caveats: Compared to controls, expanded TCRs made significantly more large clusters of similar CDR3s. TCRs at a frequency above 1 in 1000 stayed unchanged with DPC sensitization.

The library labeled individual cDNA molecules by adding unique molecular identifiers to them. TCRdb re-derived calls from the RACE reads in MiXCR, one entry per CDR3 protein. Seen here are tens of thousands of distinct CDR3 sequences, 10% observed once, and the top ten hold about 5%. In germline, CDR1 is KGHSH, CDR2 LQKENI. The CDR3 covers 21 residues. V lost 2 bases and J lost 0; bases outside the gene matches: 19. This clonotype showed up many times. Antigen: not known. The sequences come from whole blood, collected in connection with sensitization to the hapten diphenylcyclopropenone (DPC). J is TRBJ1-5 and V is TRBV18; 7 positions agree with TRBD1. The sequence was obtained from a woman between 50 and 59 years old with alopecia areata. Some clones in this sample may be carry-over from other donors' samples. The CDR3 loop is CASSPNHPSAGGAYSNQPQHF. The CDR3 DNA reads TGTGCCAGCTCACCAAACCACCCCTCGGCAGGGGGAGCCTATAGCAATCAGCCCCAGCATTTT.